This record looks at one TCR beta chain sequence and its context. The data were taken from a study of T cell changes during pregnancy in multiple sclerosis. This table comes from immunoSEQ multiplex PCR, and its TCRdb copy is limited to in-frame clones, with some not included. The data show under 70,000 clones, with about 92% seen just once and roughly 6.5% held by the top ten. V shed 4 bases and J 3 bases; nucleotides not matched to a gene: 9. Germline values: CDR1 LGHNA, CDR2 YSLEER. CDR3 length: 16 residues. The source was peripheral blood, collected in the third trimester of pregnancy. The genes are TRBV4-3 and TRBJ1-1, with 9 bases fitting TRBD1. This TCR was sampled from a female donor in good health, enrolled as a control in a pregnancy study. CDR3 sequence (DNA): TGCGCCAGCAGCCCGACAGGGGGGTATCGGGACACTGAAGCTTTCTTT. Translating gives CASSPTGGYRDTEAFF.